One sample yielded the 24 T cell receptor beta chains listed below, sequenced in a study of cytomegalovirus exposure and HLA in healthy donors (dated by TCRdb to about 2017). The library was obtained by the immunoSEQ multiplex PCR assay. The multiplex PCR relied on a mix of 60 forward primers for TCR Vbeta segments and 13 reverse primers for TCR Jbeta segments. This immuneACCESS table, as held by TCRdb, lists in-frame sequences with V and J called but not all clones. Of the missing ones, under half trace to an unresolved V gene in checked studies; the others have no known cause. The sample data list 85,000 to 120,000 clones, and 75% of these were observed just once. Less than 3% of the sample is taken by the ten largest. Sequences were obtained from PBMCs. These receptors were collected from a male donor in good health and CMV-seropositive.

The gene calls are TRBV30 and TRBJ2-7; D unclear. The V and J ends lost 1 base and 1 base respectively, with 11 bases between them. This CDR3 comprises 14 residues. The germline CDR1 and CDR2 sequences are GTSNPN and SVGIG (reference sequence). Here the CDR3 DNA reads TGTGCCTGGAGTGCCCCGTTTATATCCTACGAGCAGTACTTC. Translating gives CAWSAPFISYEQYF.

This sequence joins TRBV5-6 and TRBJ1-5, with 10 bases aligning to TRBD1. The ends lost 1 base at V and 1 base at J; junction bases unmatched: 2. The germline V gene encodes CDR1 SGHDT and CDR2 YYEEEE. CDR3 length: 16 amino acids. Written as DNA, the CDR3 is TGTGCCAGCAGCTTGTGGGACAGGGGAAGCAATCAGCCCCAGCATTTT. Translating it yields CASSLWDRGSNQPQHF.

The CDR3 bases are TGTGCCAGTTCCCGCCCCACAACAGATACGCAGTATTTT. It translates to CASSRPTTDTQYF. The chain joins TRBV6-5 to TRBJ2-3; the D is unclear. Trimming shortened V by 9 bases and J by 3 bases, and 13 bases separated the two germline ends. Germline V gives CDR1 MNHEY, CDR2 SVGAGI. This CDR3 is built from 13 residues.

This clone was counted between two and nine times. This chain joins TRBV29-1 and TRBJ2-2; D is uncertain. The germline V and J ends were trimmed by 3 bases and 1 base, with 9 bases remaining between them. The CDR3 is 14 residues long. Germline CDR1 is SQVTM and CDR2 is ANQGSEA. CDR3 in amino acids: CSVDTPGNTGELFF. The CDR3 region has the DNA TGCAGCGTTGACACGCCCGGGAACACCGGGGAGCTGTTTTTT.

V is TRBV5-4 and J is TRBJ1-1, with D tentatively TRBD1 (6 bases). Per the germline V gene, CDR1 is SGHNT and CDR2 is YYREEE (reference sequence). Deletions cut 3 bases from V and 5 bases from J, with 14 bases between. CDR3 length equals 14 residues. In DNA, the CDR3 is TGTGCCAGCAGCTCCAGGGGCGATGGGACTGAAGCTTTCTTT. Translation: CASSSRGDGTEAFF.

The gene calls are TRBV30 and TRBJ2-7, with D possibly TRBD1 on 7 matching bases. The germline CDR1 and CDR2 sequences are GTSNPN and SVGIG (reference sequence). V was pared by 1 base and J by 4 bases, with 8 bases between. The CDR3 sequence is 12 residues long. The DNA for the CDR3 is TGTGCCTGGAGTGCAGGGGGGTACGAGCAGTACTTC. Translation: CAWSAGGYEQYF.

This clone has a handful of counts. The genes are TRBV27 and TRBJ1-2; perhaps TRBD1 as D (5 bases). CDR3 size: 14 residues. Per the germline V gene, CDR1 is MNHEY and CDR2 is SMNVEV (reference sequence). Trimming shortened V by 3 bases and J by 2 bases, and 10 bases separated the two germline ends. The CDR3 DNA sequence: TGTGCCAGCAGTTTTGGGGGGGGGAACTATGGCTACACCTTC. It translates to CASSFGGGNYGYTF.

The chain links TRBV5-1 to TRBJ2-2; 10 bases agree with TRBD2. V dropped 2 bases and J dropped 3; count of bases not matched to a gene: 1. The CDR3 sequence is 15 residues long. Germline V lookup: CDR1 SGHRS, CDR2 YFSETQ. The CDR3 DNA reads TGCGCCAGCAGCTTCCTAGCGGGGGACACCGGGGAGCTGTTTTTT. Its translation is CASSFLAGDTGELFF.

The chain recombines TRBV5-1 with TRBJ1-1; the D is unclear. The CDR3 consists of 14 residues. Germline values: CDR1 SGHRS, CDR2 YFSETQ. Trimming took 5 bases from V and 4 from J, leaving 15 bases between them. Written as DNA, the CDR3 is TGCGCCAGCAGTTACCTTCAAGGGAGCACTGAAGCTTTCTTT. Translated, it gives CASSYLQGSTEAFF. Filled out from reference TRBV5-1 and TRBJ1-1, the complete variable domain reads KAGVTQTPRYLIKTRGQQVTLSCSPISGHRSVSWYQQTPGQGLQFLFEYFSETQRNKGNFPGRFSGRQFSNSRSEMNVSTLELGDSALYLCASSYLQGSTEAFFGQGTRLTVV.

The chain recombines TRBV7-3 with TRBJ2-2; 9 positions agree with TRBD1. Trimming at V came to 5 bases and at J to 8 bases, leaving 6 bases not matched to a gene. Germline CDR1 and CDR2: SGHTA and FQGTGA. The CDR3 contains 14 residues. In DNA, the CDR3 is TGTGCCAGCAGCCCCACAGGGGGCAAAGGGGAGCTGTTTTTT. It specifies CASSPTGGKGELFF.

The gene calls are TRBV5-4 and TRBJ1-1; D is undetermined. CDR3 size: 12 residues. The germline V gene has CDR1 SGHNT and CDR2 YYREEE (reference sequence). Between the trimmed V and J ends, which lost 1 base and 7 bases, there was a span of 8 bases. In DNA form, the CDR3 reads TGTGCCAGCAGCTTGTGGAGTTTTGAAGCTTTCTTT. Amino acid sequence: CASSLWSFEAFF.

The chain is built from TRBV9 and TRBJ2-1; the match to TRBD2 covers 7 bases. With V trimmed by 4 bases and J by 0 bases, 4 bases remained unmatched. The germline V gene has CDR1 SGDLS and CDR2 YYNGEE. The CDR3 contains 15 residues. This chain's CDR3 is CASSLRDYSYNEQFF. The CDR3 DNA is TGTGCCAGCAGCCTCCGGGACTACTCCTACAATGAGCAGTTCTTC.

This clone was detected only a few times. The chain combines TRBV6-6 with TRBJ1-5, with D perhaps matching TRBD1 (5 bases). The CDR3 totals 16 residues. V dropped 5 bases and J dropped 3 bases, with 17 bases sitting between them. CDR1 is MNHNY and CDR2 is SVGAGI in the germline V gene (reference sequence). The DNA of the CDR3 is TGTGCCAGCAGTAAATCCGGGACTTCGCTCAATCAGCCCCAGCATTTT. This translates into CASSKSGTSLNQPQHF.

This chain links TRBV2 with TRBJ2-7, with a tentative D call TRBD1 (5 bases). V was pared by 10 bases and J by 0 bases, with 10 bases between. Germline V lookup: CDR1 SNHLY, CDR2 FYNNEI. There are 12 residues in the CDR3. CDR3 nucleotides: TGTGCCACCGAACAGGTCTCCTACGAGCAGTACTTC. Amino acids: CATEQVSYEQYF. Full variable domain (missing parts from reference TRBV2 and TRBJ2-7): EPEVTQTPSHQVTQMGQEVILRCVPISNHLYFYWYRQILGQKVEFLVSFYNNEISEKSEIFDDQFSVERPDGSNFTLKIRSTKLEDSAMYFCATEQVSYEQYFGPGTRLTVT.

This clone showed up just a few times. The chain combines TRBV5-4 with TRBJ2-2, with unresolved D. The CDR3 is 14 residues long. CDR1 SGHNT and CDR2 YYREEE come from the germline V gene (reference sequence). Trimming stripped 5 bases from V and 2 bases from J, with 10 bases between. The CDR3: CASSRLANTGELFF. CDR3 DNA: TGTGCCAGCAGTCGACTGGCAAACACCGGGGAGCTGTTTTTT.

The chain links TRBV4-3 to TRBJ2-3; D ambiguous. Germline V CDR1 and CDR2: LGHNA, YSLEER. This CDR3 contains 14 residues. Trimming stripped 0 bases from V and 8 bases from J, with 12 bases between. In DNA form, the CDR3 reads TGCGCCAGCAGCCAAGATCAGGCCCCTGGTACGCAGTATTTT. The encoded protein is CASSQDQAPGTQYF.

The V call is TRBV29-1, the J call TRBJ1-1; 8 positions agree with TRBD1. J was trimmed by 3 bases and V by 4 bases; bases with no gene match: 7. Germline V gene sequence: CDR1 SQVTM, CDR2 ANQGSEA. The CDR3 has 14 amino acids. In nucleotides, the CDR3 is TGCAGCGTTGGGACAGGGTTAATGTACACTGAAGCTTTCTTT. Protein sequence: CSVGTGLMYTEAFF.

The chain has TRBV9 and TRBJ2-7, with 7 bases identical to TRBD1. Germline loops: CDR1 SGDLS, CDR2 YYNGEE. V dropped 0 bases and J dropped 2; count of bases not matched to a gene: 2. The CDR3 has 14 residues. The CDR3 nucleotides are TGTGCCAGCAGCGTAGACAGGGGCCCCTACGAGCAGTACTTC. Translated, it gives CASSVDRGPYEQYF. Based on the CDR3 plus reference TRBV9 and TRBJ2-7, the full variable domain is DSGVTQTPKHLITATGQRVTLRCSPRSGDLSVYWYQQSLDQGLQFLIQYYNGEERAKGNILERFSAQQFPDLHSELNLSSLELGDSALYFCASSVDRGPYEQYFGPGTRLTVT.

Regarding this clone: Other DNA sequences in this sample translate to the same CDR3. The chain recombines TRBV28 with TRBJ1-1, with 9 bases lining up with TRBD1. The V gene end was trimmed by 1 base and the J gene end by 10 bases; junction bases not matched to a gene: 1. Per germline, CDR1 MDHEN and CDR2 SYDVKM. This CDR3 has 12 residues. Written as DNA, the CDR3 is TGTGCCAGCAGTTTATTGACAGGGGGAGCTTTCTTT. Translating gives CASSLLTGGAFF.

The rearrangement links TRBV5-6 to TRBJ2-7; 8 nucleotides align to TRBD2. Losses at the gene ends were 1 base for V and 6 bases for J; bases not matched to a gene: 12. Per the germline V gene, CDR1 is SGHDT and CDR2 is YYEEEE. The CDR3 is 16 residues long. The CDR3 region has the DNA TGTGCCAGCAGCTTGTTCGTGGTAGCGGGGTTGGGCGAGCAGTACTTC. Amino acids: CASSLFVVAGLGEQYF.

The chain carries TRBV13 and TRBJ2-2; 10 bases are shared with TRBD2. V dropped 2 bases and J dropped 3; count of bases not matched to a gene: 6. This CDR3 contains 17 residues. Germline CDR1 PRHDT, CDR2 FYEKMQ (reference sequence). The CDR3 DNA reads TGTGCCAGCAGCTTAAGGTCCCTAGCGGGGGACACCGGGGAGCTGTTTTTT. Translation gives CASSLRSLAGDTGELFF.

The CDR3 DNA is TGTGCCTGGAGTCCGTGGTCGGGGCTAGCGGGTATCTCCTACGAGCAGTACTTC. Translated, it gives CAWSPWSGLAGISYEQYF. V usage is TRBV30 and J usage is TRBJ2-7; TRBD2 aligns across 8 bases. J lost 0 bases, V lost 2 bases, and 15 bases had no gene match. The CDR3 sequence is 18 residues long. Germline V lookup: CDR1 GTSNPN, CDR2 SVGIG (reference sequence). The complete variable domain, with remaining parts taken from reference TRBV30 and TRBJ2-7, reads SQTIHQWPATLVQPVGSPLSLECTVEGTSNPNLYWYRQAAGRGLQLLFYSVGIGQISSEVPQNLSASRPQDRQFILSSKKLLLSDSGFYLCAWSPWSGLAGISYEQYFGPGTRLTVT.

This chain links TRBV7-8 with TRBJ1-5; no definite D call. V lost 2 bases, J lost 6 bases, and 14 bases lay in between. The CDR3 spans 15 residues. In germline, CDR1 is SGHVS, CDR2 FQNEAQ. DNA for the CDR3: TGTGCCAGCAGCTTATCTGGGAGCGGCGCTCAGCCCCAGCATTTT. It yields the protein CASSLSGSGAQPQHF.

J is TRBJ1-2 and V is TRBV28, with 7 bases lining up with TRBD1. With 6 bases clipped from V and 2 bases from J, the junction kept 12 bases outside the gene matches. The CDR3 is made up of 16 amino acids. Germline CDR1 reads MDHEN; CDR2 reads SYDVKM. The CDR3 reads CASRLTTGNPNYGYTF. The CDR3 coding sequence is TGTGCCAGCAGACTGACGACAGGGAACCCCAACTATGGCTACACCTTC.